Below, 21 T cell receptor beta chains from the same sample are listed, as sequenced in a study of shared clonotypes between healthy human individuals. The method was immunoSEQ multiplex PCR; TCRdb's version includes in-frame clones alone and lacks a portion of them. The sample carries roughly 2.6 million clones, over 85% recorded once. What was sequenced was naive CD4+ T cells sorted from blood. Subset noted: CD45RA+ positively selected. These receptor sequences come from a man aged 18 to 29 in good health.

The rearrangement joins TRBV11-3 to TRBJ2-2; 11 positions match TRBD2. V was pared by 5 bases and J by 3 bases, with 8 bases of the junction left unmatched. CDR1 is SGHNT and CDR2 is YENEEA in the germline V gene. This CDR3 has 17 amino acids. Written as DNA, the CDR3 is TGTGCCAGCAGCCAGGGACTAGCGGCCGCTTACACCGGGGAGCTGTTTTTT. Translated, it gives CASSQGLAAAYTGELFF.

V gene TRBV6-5 combines with J gene TRBJ2-7; D remains unclear. The CDR3 is made up of 13 amino acids. Trimming stripped 6 bases from V and 5 bases from J, with 14 bases between. CDR1 MNHEY and CDR2 SVGAGI come from the germline V gene. The CDR3 spells CASRRGGSHEQYF. The CDR3 DNA reads TGTGCCAGCAGACGCGGCGGTTCCCACGAGCAGTACTTC.

This clone was recorded only once. This same CDR3 is encoded by further DNA sequences in the sample. The chain employs TRBV6-5 and TRBJ1-1; TRBD1 matches 9 bases. Germline V lookup: CDR1 MNHEY, CDR2 SVGAGI. J gave up 4 bases and V 0 bases, and 0 bases lay outside the gene matches. The CDR3 has 14 residues. The CDR3 is CASSYSQGATEAFF. The CDR3 coding sequence is TGTGCCAGCAGTTACTCACAGGGGGCCACTGAAGCTTTCTTT.

This chain connects TRBV7-6 to TRBJ1-5; 9 bases line up with TRBD1. The V gene's germline CDR1 is SGHVS and CDR2 FNYEAQ. J lost 7 bases, V lost 5 bases, and 6 bases had no gene match. The CDR3 extends over 14 amino acids. Here the CDR3 DNA reads TGTGCCAGCAGCCCCGGGACAGGGACCCAGCCCCAGCATTTT. It codes for CASSPGTGTQPQHF.

The chain uses TRBV25-1 and TRBJ2-7; tentative D call: TRBD2 (6 bases). Germline loops: CDR1 MGHDK, CDR2 SYGVNS. Between the trimmed V and J ends, which lost 3 bases and 3 bases, there was a span of 12 bases. The CDR3 runs to 14 residues. The CDR3 DNA is TGTGCCAGCAGTGAGCCGGGAGTCCTCTACGAGCAGTACTTC. Translation gives CASSEPGVLYEQYF.

As for this clone: A junction boundary mismatches the germline segment, possibly from a read error. The gene calls are TRBV7-7 and TRBJ2-5; either TRBD1 or TRBD2 may fit D (5 bases each). Germline CDR1 SSHAT, CDR2 FNYEAQ (reference sequence). This CDR3 comprises 15 residues. CDR3 sequence reads: CASSLSPGPAETQYF. The CDR3 DNA sequence: TGTGCTAGCAGCTTATCCCCGGGGCCGGCGGAGACCCAGTACTTC.

The chain combines TRBV9 with TRBJ1-6; no clear D gene. Between the trimmed V and J ends, which lost 1 base and 5 bases, there was a span of 4 bases. The CDR3 loop spans 13 amino acids. Per the germline V gene, CDR1 is SGDLS and CDR2 is YYNGEE. CDR3 nucleotide sequence: TGTGCCAGCAGCGTATCAGATAATTCACCCCTCCACTTT. Translating it yields CASSVSDNSPLHF. Based on the CDR3 plus reference TRBV9 and TRBJ1-6, the full variable domain is DSGVTQTPKHLITATGQRVTLRCSPRSGDLSVYWYQQSLDQGLQFLIQYYNGEERAKGNILERFSAQQFPDLHSELNLSSLELGDSALYFCASSVSDNSPLHFGNGTRLTVT.

To note about this clone: Other DNA variants within this sample encode the same CDR3. The chain links TRBV5-4 to TRBJ1-4; TRBD1 agrees at 7 bases. Germline V gives CDR1 SGHNT, CDR2 YYREEE (reference sequence). V trimming: 3 bases; J trimming: 2 bases; junction bases outside the gene matches: 4. The length of the CDR3 is 15 residues. The CDR3 reads CASSWGTATNEKLFF. For the CDR3, the DNA is TGTGCCAGCAGCTGGGGGACAGCCACTAATGAAAAACTGTTTTTT.

This chain joins TRBV7-2 and TRBJ2-3, with D unresolved. V lost 7 bases and J 1 base, leaving 15 bases between the germline ends. CDR1 and CDR2 from the germline V gene are SGHTA and FQGNSA. CDR3 length equals 15 residues. CDR3 nucleotide sequence: TGTGCCAGCAACGACTGGACCTTCGGCACAGATACGCAGTATTTT. This sequence encodes CASNDWTFGTDTQYF.

The rearrangement links TRBV5-4 to TRBJ2-5, with TRBD1 as a possible D gene (6 bases). Trimming took off 0 bases at V and 5 bases at J, with 11 bases between the two ends. The CDR3 loop spans 14 amino acids. Germline V gene sequence: CDR1 SGHNT, CDR2 YYREEE (reference sequence). CDR3 in amino acids: CASSLEQGHETQYF. In DNA form, the CDR3 reads TGTGCCAGCAGCTTGGAGCAGGGGCATGAGACCCAGTACTTC.

V usage is TRBV6-5 and J usage is TRBJ2-1, with D maybe TRBD2 (7 bases). Germline loops: CDR1 MNHEY, CDR2 SVGAGI. This CDR3 contains 12 residues. V gave up 6 bases and J gave up 14 bases, with 17 bases separating them. CDR3 loop: CASSRQGREKFF. In DNA, the CDR3 is TGTGCCAGCAGCCGGCAGGGGCGGGAGAAGTTCTTC.

This clone was picked up one time. The V call is TRBV7-9, the J call TRBJ2-3, with TRBD2 matching over 11 bases. The CDR3 has 17 amino acids. The germline CDR1 and CDR2 sequences are SEHNR and FQNEAQ (reference sequence). After removal of 5 bases from V and 4 bases from J, the junction contained 11 bases not matched to a gene. The CDR3 here is CASSRQTSGVGADTQYF. In DNA, the CDR3 is TGTGCCAGCAGCCGACAGACTAGCGGGGTTGGGGCAGATACGCAGTATTTT.

This CDR3 reads CASSSGPQPKTQYF. In nucleotides, the CDR3 is TGCGCCAGCAGCTCCGGGCCCCAGCCCAAGACCCAGTACTTC. This rearrangement joins TRBV4-1 to TRBJ2-5; D gene unclear. CDR1 MGHRA and CDR2 YSYEKL come from the germline V gene. This CDR3 region has 14 residues. V gave up 5 bases and J gave up 6 bases, with 16 bases separating them.

The chain carries TRBV29-1 and TRBJ2-7; 7 bases align to TRBD1. Germline trimming cut 4 bases from V and 4 bases from J; bases unmatched to any gene: 7. Germline assignment: CDR1 SQVTM and CDR2 ANQGSEA. This CDR3 spans 13 amino acids. CDR3 sequence: CSVGEGAFYEQYF. CDR3 bases: TGCAGCGTTGGCGAGGGGGCGTTTTACGAGCAGTACTTC.

In this sample, this clone turned up once. The V gene is TRBV5-1, the J gene TRBJ2-4, with D maybe TRBD2 (7 bases). CDR3 size: 15 residues. V was shortened by 0 bases and J by 5 bases, with 12 bases between the two germline ends. The V gene's germline CDR1 is SGHRS and CDR2 YFSETQ. The CDR3 loop is CASSLGGGQQNIQYF. The CDR3 coding sequence is TGCGCCAGCAGCTTGGGCGGGGGCCAACAAAACATTCAGTACTTC.

V gene TRBV19 combines with J gene TRBJ1-5; tentative D call: TRBD1 (6 bases). Germline lookup yields CDR1 LNHDA and CDR2 SQIVND (reference sequence). V was clipped by 4 bases and J by 9 bases, with 13 bases between them. The CDR3 contains 13 residues. CDR3: CASSTHRDWPQHF. The CDR3 nucleotides read TGTGCCAGTAGTACCCACAGGGACTGGCCCCAGCATTTT.

This clone was seen only a few times. V and J are TRBV7-9 and TRBJ1-2; the D is unclear. Trimming cost V 4 bases and J 8 bases, with 11 bases left between them. Germline V gene data show CDR1 as SEHNR and CDR2 as FQNEAQ (reference sequence). The CDR3 is 12 residues long. The CDR3 here is CASSSLGIGYTF. The CDR3, as DNA: TGTGCCAGCAGCTCCTTAGGGATCGGCTACACCTTC.

This clone has just one count. The rearrangement uses TRBV5-4 and TRBJ2-3; D ambiguous. Trimming cost V 7 bases and J 0 bases, with 12 bases left between them. Germline V gives CDR1 SGHNT, CDR2 YYREEE (reference sequence). The CDR3 is 14 residues long. The CDR3 region has the DNA TGTGCCAGCCCTGCCATGCCTAGCACAGATACGCAGTATTTT. Its protein is CASPAMPSTDTQYF.

The rearrangement uses TRBV14 and TRBJ2-7, with 8 bases lining up with TRBD2. V trimming: 4 bases; J trimming: 2 bases; junction bases outside the gene matches: 7. The CDR3 runs to 15 residues. Germline V gene lookup returns CDR1 SGHDN and CDR2 FVKESK. CDR3 DNA: TGTGCCAGCAGCCGCCCGGGACTAGAGGCCTACGAGCAGTACTTC. Translated: CASSRPGLEAYEQYF.

The chain joins TRBV2 to TRBJ1-4; 9 positions match TRBD1. Germline trimming cut 6 bases from V and 4 bases from J; bases unmatched to any gene: 6. Germline V gene lookup returns CDR1 SNHLY and CDR2 FYNNEI. This CDR3 has 15 residues. The CDR3 protein is CASRPQGASNEKLFF. CDR3 bases: TGTGCCAGCAGGCCACAGGGGGCAAGTAATGAAAAACTGTTTTTT.

The chain recombines TRBV5-6 with TRBJ1-2; TRBD1 matches 7 bases. The CDR3 extends over 15 amino acids. CDR1 is SGHDT, CDR2 YYEEEE, per germline. J gave up 6 bases and V 2 bases, and 10 bases lay outside the gene matches. In nucleotides, the CDR3 is TGTGCCAGCAGCTTAAAGGGGGCGGCTATAGATGGCTACACCTTC. It encodes CASSLKGAAIDGYTF. Based on the CDR3 plus reference TRBV5-6 and TRBJ1-2, the full variable domain is DAGVTQSPTHLIKTRGQQVTLRCSPKSGHDTVSWYQQALGQGPQFIFQYYEEEERQRGNFPDRFSGHQFPNYSSELNVNALLLGDSALYLCASSLKGAAIDGYTFGSGTRLTVV.